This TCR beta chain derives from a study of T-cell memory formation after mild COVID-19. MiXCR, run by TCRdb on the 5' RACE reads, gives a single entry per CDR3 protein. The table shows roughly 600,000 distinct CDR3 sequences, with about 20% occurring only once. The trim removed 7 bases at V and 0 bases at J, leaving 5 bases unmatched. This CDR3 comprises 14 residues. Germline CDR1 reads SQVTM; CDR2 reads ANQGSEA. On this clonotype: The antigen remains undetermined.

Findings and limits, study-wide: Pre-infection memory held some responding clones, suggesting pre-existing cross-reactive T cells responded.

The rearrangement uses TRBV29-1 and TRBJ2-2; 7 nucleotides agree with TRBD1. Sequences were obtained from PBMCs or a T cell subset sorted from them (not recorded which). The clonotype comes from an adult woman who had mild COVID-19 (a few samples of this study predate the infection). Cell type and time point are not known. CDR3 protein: CSARGTANTGELFF. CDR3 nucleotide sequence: TGCAGCGCAAGAGGGACAGCGAACACCGGGGAGCTGTTTTTT.